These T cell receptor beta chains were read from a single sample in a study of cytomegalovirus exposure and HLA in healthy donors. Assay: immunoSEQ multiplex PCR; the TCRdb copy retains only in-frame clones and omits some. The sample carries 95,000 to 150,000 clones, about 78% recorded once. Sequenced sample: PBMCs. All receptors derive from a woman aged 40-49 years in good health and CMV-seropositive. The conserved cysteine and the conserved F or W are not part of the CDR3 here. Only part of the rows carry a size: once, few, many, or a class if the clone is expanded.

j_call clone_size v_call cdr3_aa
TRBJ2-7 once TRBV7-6 ASSLNSYEQY
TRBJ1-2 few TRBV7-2 ASSAGQGNIFGYT
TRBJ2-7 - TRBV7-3 ASSQDRNSYEQY
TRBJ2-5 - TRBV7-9 ASSLQGAETQY
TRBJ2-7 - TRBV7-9 ASIIGGGAAQY
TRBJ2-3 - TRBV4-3 ASSQGTSGDGFDTQY
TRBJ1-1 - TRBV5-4 ASSLWAGNTEAF
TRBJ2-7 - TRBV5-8 ASSFRGGREQY
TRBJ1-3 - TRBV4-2 ASSENRQDFSGNTIY
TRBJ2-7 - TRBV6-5 ASSYSGRGNEQY
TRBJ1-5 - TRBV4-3 ASSQEGSGKQGQPQH
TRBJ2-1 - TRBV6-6 ASRFDTHSYNEQF
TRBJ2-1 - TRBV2 ASPNRDSPYNEQF
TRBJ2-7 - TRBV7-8 ASSPRAYEQY
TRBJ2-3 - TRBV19 ASSIRTGTDTQY
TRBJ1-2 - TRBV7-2 ASSSGQGDYGYT
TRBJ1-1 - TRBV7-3 ASSIRGRAEAF
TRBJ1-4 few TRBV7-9 ASSLMGGEKLF
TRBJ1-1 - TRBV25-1 ASTHLEAGTEAF
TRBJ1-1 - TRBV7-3 ASSPGQGNTEAF
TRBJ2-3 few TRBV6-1 AVQLVITDTQY
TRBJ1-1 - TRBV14 ASSQAQGSEAF